This entry describes one T cell receptor beta chain. Its specificity is not known. Coverage ceases 3 residues before the CDR3 finishes, and the germline J gene fills in the end. The CDR3 sequence is 15 residues long. CDR1 and CDR2 from the germline V gene are SGHDN and FVKESK. Trimming cost V 4 bases and J 7 bases; bases outside gene matches: 8. All donors had a single incident cervical HPV16 infection, not prevalent. This record comes from a study of T cells in women clearing cervical HPV infection. Study in general: Controls gave blood once infection was undetectable; cases at lesion identification.

Sequenced by immunoSEQ multiplex PCR; TCRdb stores in-frame clones only, minus some. There are roughly 32,000 clones in the sample, with about 3.7% held by the top ten. Study observations and caveats: CIN3+ cases had significantly higher TCR richness than controls; evenness did not differ. Richness differences could reflect unmeasured T-cell content per sample.

The TCR originated in a woman between 18 and 69 years old with a cervical HPV16 infection that either progressed to CIN3+ or cleared (not recorded which). Sequenced input: blood buffy coat. The chain has TRBV14 and TRBJ2-1, with 9 positions matching TRBD1. CDR3 amino acids: CASSPNRDRVNEQFF. The covered CDR3 bases are TGTGCCAGCAGCCCTAACCGGGACAGGGTGAATGAG. Supplemented by reference TRBV14 and TRBJ2-1, the full variable domain reads EAGVTQFPSHSVIEKGQTVTLRCDPISGHDNLYWYRRVMGKEIKFLLHFVKESKQDESGMPNNRFLAERTGGTYSTLKVQPAELEDSGVYFCASSPNRDRVNEQFFGPGTRLTVL.